A selection of T cell receptor beta chains follows, all from one sample in a study of CD8+ T cells in alopecia areata. Some clones are missing from TCRdb's copy, which holds only in-frame ones; the method was immunoSEQ multiplex PCR. The sample holds about 69,000 clones; roughly three fifths are singletons and the top ten take over 15%. Sequenced here: CD8+ T cells sorted from blood, sampled at week 0. Receptors originate from a human donor with alopecia areata. Each CDR3 is given with its conserved first and last residue. A D gene is named only where the DNA matches it firmly.

J gene: TRBJ1-4; D gene: -; V gene: TRBV4-1; CDR3 DNA: TGCGCCAGCAGCCAAGTCCCCCTTATCATGACAGAGCGTAATGAAAAACTGTTTTTT; CDR3 protein: CASSQVPLIMTERNEKLFF
J gene: TRBJ2-3; D gene: -; V gene: TRBV5-6; CDR3 DNA: TGTGCCAGCAGCTTGGCCACAGGAACTAGCACAGATACGCAGTATTTT; CDR3 protein: CASSLATGTSTDTQYF
J gene: TRBJ2-5; D gene: -; V gene: TRBV20-1; CDR3 DNA: TGCAGTGCTAGAGAAGGGGACCAGTACTTC; CDR3 protein: CSAREGDQYF
J gene: TRBJ2-6; D gene: -; V gene: TRBV27; CDR3 DNA: TGTGCCAGCAGCGACGGAACCTCTGGGGCCAACGTCCTGACTTTC; CDR3 protein: CASSDGTSGANVLTF
J gene: TRBJ1-2; D gene: TRBD1; V gene: TRBV5-1; CDR3 DNA: TGCGCCAGCAGCGCGGGACAGGGGGCAGGTGGCTACACCTTC; CDR3 protein: CASSAGQGAGGYTF
J gene: TRBJ2-7; D gene: -; V gene: TRBV7-6; CDR3 DNA: TGTGCCAGCAGCCGTGGGGGCGGGAGTGGGACCTACGAGCAGTACTTC; CDR3 protein: CASSRGGGSGTYEQYF
J gene: TRBJ1-2; D gene: -; V gene: TRBV29-1; CDR3 DNA: TGCAGCGTCGTTACAGGGACCACCTATGGCTACACCTTC; CDR3 protein: CSVVTGTTYGYTF
J gene: TRBJ2-7; D gene: -; V gene: TRBV5-4; CDR3 DNA: TGTGCCAGCAGCCCGCCTGGGGATGAGCAGTACTTC; CDR3 protein: CASSPPGDEQYF
J gene: TRBJ2-7; D gene: TRBD1; V gene: TRBV6-6; CDR3 DNA: TGTGCCAGCAGTCAGGACAGGGGTTACGCATACGAGCAGTACTTC; CDR3 protein: CASSQDRGYAYEQYF
J gene: TRBJ1-5; D gene: -; V gene: TRBV4-1; CDR3 DNA: TGCGCCAGCAGCCAAGACACAAGGGGCTCTCAGCCCCAGCATTTT; CDR3 protein: CASSQDTRGSQPQHF
J gene: TRBJ2-7; D gene: TRBD2; V gene: TRBV5-6; CDR3 DNA: TGTGCCAGCAGCTTCGGACTAGCGGAGTCCTACGAGCAGTACTTC; CDR3 protein: CASSFGLAESYEQYF
J gene: TRBJ2-3; D gene: -; V gene: TRBV29-1; CDR3 DNA: TGCAGCGCTGATCGGACGGGGCTTTGGACAGATACGCAGTATTTT; CDR3 protein: CSADRTGLWTDTQYF
J gene: TRBJ1-5; D gene: -; V gene: TRBV10-3; CDR3 DNA: TGTGCCATCCACGGACGCGGCGTCCAGCATTTT; CDR3 protein: CAIHGRGVQHF
J gene: TRBJ2-5; D gene: TRBD1; V gene: TRBV5-1; CDR3 DNA: TGCGCCAGCAGCTTCAGGGGGTTTGCGGAGACCCAGTACTTC; CDR3 protein: CASSFRGFAETQYF
J gene: TRBJ2-1; D gene: TRBD2; V gene: TRBV30; CDR3 DNA: TGTGCCTGGAGTGAATTGGGACTAGCGTTAGACAACGAGCAGTTCTTC; CDR3 protein: CAWSELGLALDNEQFF
J gene: TRBJ1-1; D gene: -; V gene: TRBV29-1; CDR3 DNA: TGCAGCGCCCGGGCCGACACTGAAGCTTTCTTT; CDR3 protein: CSARADTEAFF
J gene: TRBJ2-6; D gene: -; V gene: TRBV27; CDR3 DNA: TGTGCCAGCAGTGTCAGCTCTGGGGCCAACGTCCTGACTTTC; CDR3 protein: CASSVSSGANVLTF